This is a list of T cell receptor beta chains from one sample in a study of cytomegalovirus exposure and HLA in healthy donors. Assay: immunoSEQ multiplex PCR; the TCRdb copy retains only in-frame clones and omits some. The sample carries around 150,000 clones, approximately 57% recorded once. The sequenced sample was PBMCs. The receptors come from a male donor in good health and CMV-seronegative. Both conserved end residues are part of each CDR3. Each record gives: V gene, D gene, CDR3 protein. D genes are given only for firm matches.

>TRBV7-6|TRBD2
CASSSGTSGADTGELFF
>TRBV7-2|.
CASSSLSWGRETQYF
>TRBV2|TRBD1
CASSGTGWRSTEAFF
>TRBV19|TRBD1
CASTPTGGGETQYF
>TRBV5-1|TRBD1
CASSRGQGASPLHF
>TRBV29-1|TRBD1
CSVVRTGGTEAFF
>TRBV5-1|.
CASSLGSGETQYF
>TRBV28|TRBD1
CASSLARDRGFREQYF
>TRBV19|.
CASSIPLSYSNQPQHF
>TRBV6-5|.
CAIQSPLGEQFF
>TRBV5-1|.
CASSLSTTDTQYF
>TRBV18|TRBD2
CASSPAGVRVGEQFF
>TRBV9|.
CASSGTPNTEAFF
>TRBV18|.
CASSPRATQNTEAFF
>TRBV18|TRBD1
CASSPTGGTAEAFF
>TRBV29-1|.
CSVDPGTDYGYTF
>TRBV2|TRBD2
CASSGGLAGDTDTQYF
>TRBV6-5|.
CASSSRYNSPLHF
>TRBV6-5|TRBD1
CASRVQGSSPLHF
>TRBV11-2|TRBD2
CASSLEAGGLETQYF
>TRBV19|TRBD1
CASSVDRDYEQYF
>TRBV21-1|.
CASSKEGSGDRGNQPQHF
>TRBV5-1|.
CASSLRQRNSPLHF
>TRBV4-1|.
CASSQDSGGRYNEQFF
>TRBV5-1|.
CASSSPGSDTQYF
>TRBV7-3|.
CASREGPTDTQYF
>TRBV2|TRBD1
CASSTDRGPSDEQYF
>TRBV10-3|TRBD1
CAISGPGQGSIYF
>TRBV11-2|.
CASSALNLIGDSPLHF
>TRBV6-1|.
CAITFTVLSYEQYF
>TRBV7-6|TRBD2
CASSRLSGGNTGELFF
>TRBV28|TRBD2
CASSLGLAGSTDTQYF
>TRBV25-1|.
CASSEFLNTGELFF
>TRBV2|.
CASSWEGSYNQPQHF
>TRBV11-2|TRBD2
CASSWVAGGTDTQYF
>TRBV6-5|.
CASSYSSRQETQYF
>TRBV29-1|TRBD1
CSVYRGGAEAFF
>TRBV11-3|.
CASSLRNTEAFF
>TRBV2|.
CASSVGSRDGYTF
>TRBV11-3|.
CASSPGGGRNTEAFF
>TRBV10-3|TRBD1
CAIRRTGGAFDEQYF
>TRBV27|.
CASSSSGPNYGYTF
>TRBV25-1|TRBD2
CASSPRGGSLYEQYF
>TRBV5-1|.
CASSLDNNRPNEKLFF
>TRBV14|.
CASSPGDNYGYTF
>TRBV20-1|.
CSPDRGEQFF
>TRBV2|.
CASSEGAGPYEQYF
>TRBV6-6|TRBD2
CASSYGLAGVTDTQYF
>TRBV15|TRBD2
CATTLAGGRKDTQYF
>TRBV9|.
CASSVAQGGYYEQYF
>TRBV27|.
CASSPSVNTEAFF
>TRBV5-8|TRBD2
CASSSAGGHSYEQYF
>TRBV6-6|TRBD1
CASRQGASQSPLHF
>TRBV27|TRBD1
CASSEGQGAYEQYF